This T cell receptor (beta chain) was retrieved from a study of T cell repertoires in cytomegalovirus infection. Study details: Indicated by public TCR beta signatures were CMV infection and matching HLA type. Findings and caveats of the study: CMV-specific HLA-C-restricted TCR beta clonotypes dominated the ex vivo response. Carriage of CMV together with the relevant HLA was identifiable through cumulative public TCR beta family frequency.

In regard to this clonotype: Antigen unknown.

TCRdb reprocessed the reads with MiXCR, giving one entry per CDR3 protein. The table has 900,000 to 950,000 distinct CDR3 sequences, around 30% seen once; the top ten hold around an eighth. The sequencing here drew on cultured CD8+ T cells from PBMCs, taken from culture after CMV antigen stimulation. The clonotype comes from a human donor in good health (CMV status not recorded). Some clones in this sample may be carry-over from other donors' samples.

The DNA for the CDR3 is TGTGCCAGCAGTCGACAGGCCTATAACACTGAAGCTTTCTTT. Protein: CASSRQAYNTEAFF. The gene calls are TRBV27 and TRBJ1-1, with D maybe TRBD1 (6 bases). The germline V gene encodes CDR1 MNHEY and CDR2 SMNVEV (reference sequence). This CDR3 contains 14 residues. Trimming took 5 bases from V and 2 from J, leaving 12 bases between them.